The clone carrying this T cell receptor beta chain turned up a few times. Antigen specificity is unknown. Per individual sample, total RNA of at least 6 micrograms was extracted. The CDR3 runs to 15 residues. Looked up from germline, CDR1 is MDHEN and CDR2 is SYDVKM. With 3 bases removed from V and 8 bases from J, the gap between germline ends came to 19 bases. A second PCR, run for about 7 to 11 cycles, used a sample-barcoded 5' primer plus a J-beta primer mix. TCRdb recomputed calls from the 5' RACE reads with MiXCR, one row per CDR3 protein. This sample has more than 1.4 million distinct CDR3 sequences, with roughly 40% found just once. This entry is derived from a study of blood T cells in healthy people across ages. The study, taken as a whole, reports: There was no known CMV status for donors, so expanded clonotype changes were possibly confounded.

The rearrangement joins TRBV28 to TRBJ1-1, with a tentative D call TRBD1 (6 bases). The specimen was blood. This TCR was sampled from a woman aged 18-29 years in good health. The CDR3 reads CASSFSTGGAPEAFF. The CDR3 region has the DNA TGTGCCAGCAGTTTTTCAACGGGGGGCGCCCCCGAAGCTTTCTTT.